The 10 T cell receptor beta chains below all came from one sample that was sequenced in a study of T cells in Graves' hyperthyroidism and ophthalmopathy. Amplified TCR beta CDR3 regions came from RNA transcripts. The HTBI primer set was used in a first-round RT-PCR of the TCR CDR3. One entry per CDR3 protein, called by TCRdb with MiXCR from the multiplex PCR reads. The table lists approximately 690,000 distinct CDR3 sequences, around 13% of them singletons. The sample comprised blood. The receptor set was obtained from a woman aged 45-65 years with Graves' ophthalmopathy.

This clonotype was observed a handful of times. The V call is TRBV5-6, the J call TRBJ2-1; D call uncertain. V was clipped by 2 bases and J by 6 bases, with 12 bases between them. The CDR3 is made up of 14 amino acids. Germline V CDR1 and CDR2: SGHDT, YYEEEE. The CDR3 reads CASSFPIIGNEQFF. CDR3 DNA: TGTGCCAGCAGCTTTCCTATTATTGGCAATGAGCAGTTCTTC.

This clonotype was seen only a few times. The rearrangement links TRBV5-1 to TRBJ1-3; D is unresolved. The CDR3 is 15 residues long. V was clipped by 0 bases and J by 2 bases, with 9 bases between them. Germline-derived CDR1 and CDR2 are SGHRS and YFSETQ. The CDR3 nucleotides are TGCGCCAGCAGCTTGGATGGACGACCTGGAAACACCATATATTTT. Amino acid sequence: CASSLDGRPGNTIYF.

This clonotype has a handful of counts. The CDR3 here is CSARDVIYQETQYF. Written as DNA, the CDR3 is TGCAGTGCTAGAGATGTAATCTACCAAGAGACCCAGTACTTC. The chain employs TRBV20-1 and TRBJ2-5; no reliable D call. The CDR3 spans 14 residues. CDR1 and CDR2 from the germline V gene are DFQATT and SNEGSKA (reference sequence). Deletions cut 0 bases from V and 0 bases from J, with 8 bases between.

Ten or more counts support this clonotype. The chain combines TRBV24-1 with TRBJ1-1, with D perhaps TRBD1 (5 bases). V lost 3 bases, J lost 5 bases, and 9 bases lay in between. The CDR3 is 13 amino acids. Germline CDR1 reads KGHDR; CDR2 reads SFDVKD. CDR3 nucleotides: TGTGCCACCAGTGATCCAGGGTTGACTGAAGCTTTCTTT. Its translation is CATSDPGLTEAFF.

In the case of this clonotype: A much larger clone sits a single nucleotide away, making a read error possible. As the CDR3 is not closed by the conserved phenylalanine or tryptophan, this likely results from a read error. The V gene is TRBV12-3 or TRBV12-4, the J gene TRBJ2-3; 7 positions match TRBD1. The CDR3 length is 15 residues. The J segment lost 0 bases and the V segment lost 4 bases, leaving 4 bases of the junction unmatched. CDR3 in DNA: TGTGCCAGCAGTTCGACAGGGCTTAGCACAGATACGCAGTATCTT. It codes for CASSSTGLSTDTQYL.

This clonotype was picked up a small number of times. The V and J genes are TRBV29-1 and TRBJ2-7; 10 bases align to TRBD2. Trimming removed 4 bases from V and 5 bases from J; junction bases left unmatched: 14. This CDR3 has 16 residues. Germline V gene data show CDR1 as SQVTM and CDR2 as ANQGSEA. CDR3 sequence (DNA): TGCAGCGTTGCCCACAAACTTAGCGGGAGGTCGGACGAGCAGTACTTC. It translates to CSVAHKLSGRSDEQYF.

Many counts were recorded for this clonotype. V is TRBV28 and J is TRBJ1-5; D unresolved. Deletions cut 5 bases from V and 15 bases from J, with 23 bases between. CDR1 is MDHEN and CDR2 is SYDVKM in the germline V gene. There are 14 residues in the CDR3. CDR3 nucleotide sequence: TGTGCCAGCAGTCCTACGAACAGTAGGGAAGGCAGGCATTTT. Protein: CASSPTNSREGRHF.

This clonotype was found many times. The V gene is TRBV11-3, the J gene TRBJ2-2, with D uncertain. CDR3 size: 16 residues. In germline, CDR1 is SGHNT, CDR2 YENEEA. Trimming shortened V by 0 bases and J by 0 bases, and 8 bases separated the two germline ends. CDR3 sequence: CASSLDLVTNTGELFF. CDR3 DNA sequence: TGTGCCAGCAGCTTAGATCTTGTCACGAACACCGGGGAGCTGTTTTTT.

This clonotype has at least ten counts. The chain joins TRBV24-1 to TRBJ2-1, with 12 bases identical to TRBD2. V lost 1 base, J lost 5 bases, and 2 bases stayed unmatched. CDR3 length: 16 residues. Germline V lookup: CDR1 KGHDR, CDR2 SFDVKD. CDR3 loop: CATSDFRLAGDNEQFF. In DNA form, the CDR3 reads TGTGCCACCAGTGATTTCCGACTAGCGGGGGACAATGAGCAGTTCTTC.

This clonotype was picked up many times. The chain has TRBV20-1 and TRBJ2-7; 7 bases line up with TRBD1. The germline V gene has CDR1 DFQATT and CDR2 SNEGSKA (reference sequence). The CDR3 covers 12 residues. The V segment lost 6 bases and the J segment 2 bases; nucleotides outside the gene matches: 4. In DNA, the CDR3 is TGCAGTGCGCCAGGGACAGCCTACGAGCAGTACTTC. Protein: CSAPGTAYEQYF.